These 13 T cell receptor beta chains share one sample of origin, sequenced in a study of blood T cell repertoires in COVID-19. TCRdb's table, derived via immunoSEQ multiplex PCR, lists solely in-frame clones and lacks some. The sample lists about 78,000 clones, 75% to 95% occurring once. The material sequenced was peripheral blood. These receptor sequences come from a woman at least 80 years old with acute or convalescent COVID-19.

CDR3 sequence reads: CASSLGLGGTGELFF. As DNA, the CDR3 is TGTGCCAGCAGTTTAGGTCTGGGGGGCACCGGGGAGCTGTTTTTT. The J gene is TRBJ2-2, the V gene TRBV27, with a possible D match to TRBD2 (6 bases). Germline V gene data show CDR1 as MNHEY and CDR2 as SMNVEV (reference sequence). V gave up 2 bases and J gave up 4 bases, with 11 bases separating them. CDR3 length: 15 residues.

This clone was observed a few times. The chain carries TRBV2 and TRBJ2-7; TRBD2 might be the D (5 bases). V lost 2 bases, J lost 7 bases, and 15 bases lay in between. The CDR3 loop spans 14 amino acids. Per the germline V gene, CDR1 is SNHLY and CDR2 is FYNNEI. This chain's CDR3 is CASSETTASWEQYF. The CDR3 nucleotides are TGTGCCAGCAGTGAAACCACGGCTAGCTGGGAGCAGTACTTC. Full variable domain (remainder filled in from reference TRBV2 and TRBJ2-7): EPEVTQTPSHQVTQMGQEVILRCVPISNHLYFYWYRQILGQKVEFLVSFYNNEISEKSEIFDDQFSVERPDGSNFTLKIRSTKLEDSAMYFCASSETTASWEQYFGPGTRLTVT.

This rearrangement joins TRBV7-7 to TRBJ2-5, with 8 bases that match TRBD1. This CDR3 contains 15 residues. Germline-derived CDR1 and CDR2 are SSHAT and FNYEAQ (reference sequence). V was clipped by 5 bases and J by 5 bases; unmatched bases: 10. As DNA, the CDR3 is TGTGCCAGCAGCGAACCAGGCGGACAGGGTGAGACCCAGTACTTC. Its protein product is CASSEPGGQGETQYF.

The chain recombines TRBV19 with TRBJ1-6, with 8 positions matching TRBD1. CDR3 length: 15 residues. Germline V CDR1 and CDR2: LNHDA, SQIVND (reference sequence). V gave up 5 bases and J gave up 9 bases; unmatched junction bases: 9. This chain's CDR3 is CASSSDRAMSSPLHF. In nucleotides, the CDR3 is TGTGCCAGTAGTTCGGACAGGGCGATGAGTTCACCCCTCCACTTT.

V gene TRBV7-9 combines with J gene TRBJ1-4; no clear D. Trimming left V 1 base short and J 3 bases short, with 9 bases between. The CDR3 loop spans 15 amino acids. The germline CDR1 and CDR2 sequences are SEHNR and FQNEAQ (reference sequence). CDR3 sequence: CASSLGWEANEKLFF. CDR3 nucleotides: TGTGCCAGCAGCTTAGGATGGGAGGCTAATGAAAAACTGTTTTTT.

The chain links TRBV5-4 to TRBJ1-1; D perhaps matches TRBD1 (5 bases). CDR3 length: 15 amino acids. Deletions cut 1 base from V and 0 bases from J, with 10 bases between. Germline-derived CDR1 and CDR2 are SGHNT and YYREEE (reference sequence). The CDR3 loop is CASSLKSGVNTEAFF. The CDR3 coding sequence is TGTGCCAGCAGCTTGAAATCGGGGGTGAACACTGAAGCTTTCTTT. Together with reference TRBV5-4 and TRBJ1-1, the CDR3 gives the full variable domain: ETGVTQSPTHLIKTRGQQVTLRCSSQSGHNTVSWYQQALGQGPQFIFQYYREEENGRGNFPPRFSGLQFPNYSSELNVNALELDDSALYLCASSLKSGVNTEAFFGQGTRLTVV.

There are a few counts of this clone. The gene calls are TRBV15 and TRBJ1-4; D uncertain. The CDR3 is 17 amino acids. Germline V lookup: CDR1 LNHNV, CDR2 YYDKDF (reference sequence). Trimming removed 0 bases at V and 5 bases at J, with 16 bases between. The CDR3, as DNA: TGTGCCACCAGCAGAGATACCCAGCAGGCCCTCAATGAAAAACTGTTTTTT. It encodes CATSRDTQQALNEKLFF.

This chain links TRBV6-1 with TRBJ2-7; D possibly corresponds to TRBD2 (5 bases). The CDR3 spans 15 residues. Per the germline V gene, CDR1 is MNHNS and CDR2 is SASEGT. The V gene lost 3 bases and the J gene lost 2 bases, with 14 bases spanning the gap. CDR3 sequence (DNA): TGTGCCAGCAGTGATTCTGGGAGCGCCCCCTACGAGCAGTACTTC. Translating gives CASSDSGSAPYEQYF.

The V call is TRBV27, the J call TRBJ1-6; 9 nucleotides align to TRBD1. Germline V gene data show CDR1 as MNHEY and CDR2 as SMNVEV (reference sequence). Trimming removed 3 bases from V and 9 bases from J; junction bases left unmatched: 3. The CDR3 runs 14 residues. The CDR3 region is CASSFGQGISPLHF. The CDR3 DNA is TGTGCCAGCAGTTTTGGACAGGGGATTTCACCCCTCCACTTT.

The J gene is TRBJ2-7, the V gene TRBV28; D remains unclear. CDR3 length equals 15 residues. From germline, CDR1 is MDHEN and CDR2 SYDVKM. Trimming pared 4 bases from V and 0 bases from J, leaving 13 bases between. The DNA for the CDR3 is TGTGCCAGCAGTTCCGGCGGCGTCAGCTCCTACGAGCAGTACTTC. As protein: CASSSGGVSSYEQYF.

The rearrangement links TRBV18 to TRBJ2-7, with TRBD2 identical over 9 bases. The CDR3 length is 17 residues. V trimming: 5 bases; J trimming: 5 bases; junction bases outside the gene matches: 16. CDR1 is KGHSH and CDR2 is LQKENI in the germline V gene. Written as DNA, the CDR3 is TGTGCCAGCTCAGTACGGGGCGGGAGGGCCTCGATCCACGAGCAGTACTTC. This gives the protein CASSVRGGRASIHEQYF.

V usage is TRBV19 and J usage is TRBJ1-4; no firm D call. Germline-derived CDR1 and CDR2 are LNHDA and SQIVND (reference sequence). This CDR3 has 13 residues. Trimming removed 7 bases from V and 7 bases from J, with 13 bases in between. The CDR3 DNA reads as TGTGCCAGTACATTCGGGAGAGGTGAAAAACTGTTTTTT. Protein sequence: CASTFGRGEKLFF.

The chain employs TRBV2 and TRBJ2-1; 11 bases map to TRBD2. This CDR3 contains 15 residues. Trimming took 6 bases from V and 5 from J; bases not matched to a gene: 6. Germline CDR1 SNHLY, CDR2 FYNNEI. The CDR3 DNA reads TGTGCCAGCAGATCTAGGACTAGCGGGCACAATGAGCAGTTCTTC. Translation gives CASRSRTSGHNEQFF.